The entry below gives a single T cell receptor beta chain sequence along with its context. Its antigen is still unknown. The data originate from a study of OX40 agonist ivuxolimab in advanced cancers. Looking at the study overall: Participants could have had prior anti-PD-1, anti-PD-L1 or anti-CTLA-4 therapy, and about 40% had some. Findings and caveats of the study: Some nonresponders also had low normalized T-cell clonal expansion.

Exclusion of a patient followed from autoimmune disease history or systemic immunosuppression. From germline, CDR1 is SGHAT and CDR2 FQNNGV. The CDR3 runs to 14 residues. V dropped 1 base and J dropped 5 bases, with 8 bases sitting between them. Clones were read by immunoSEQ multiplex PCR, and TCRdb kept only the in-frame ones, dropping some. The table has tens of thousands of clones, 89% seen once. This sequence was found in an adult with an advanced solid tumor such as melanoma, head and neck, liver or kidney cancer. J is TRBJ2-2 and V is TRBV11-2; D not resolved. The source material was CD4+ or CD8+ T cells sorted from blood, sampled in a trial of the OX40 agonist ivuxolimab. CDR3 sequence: CASSLVHQTGELFF. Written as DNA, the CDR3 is TGTGCCAGCAGCTTAGTACACCAGACCGGGGAGCTGTTTTTT.